The 23 T cell receptor beta chains listed next were all sequenced from one sample in a study of CD8+ T cells in alopecia areata. Lesional scalp punch biopsies and peripheral blood came from alopecia areata patients. cDNA serving as the sequencing template came from extracted, reverse transcribed RNA. Produced via immunoSEQ multiplex PCR; TCRdb's table is partial and in-frame only. The table has 13,000 to 15,000 clones, 45% to 60% seen once. The material sequenced was skin, taken at week 0. These receptors came from a human donor with alopecia areata.

The chain recombines TRBV7-2 with TRBJ1-1; D gene unclear. This CDR3 spans 15 amino acids. V lost 5 bases to trimming and J lost 0 bases, with 13 bases between them. Germline CDR1 reads SGHTA; CDR2 reads FQGNSA. The CDR3 nucleotides are TGTGCCAGCAGCCTAAACGGTGGGGTGAACACTGAAGCTTTCTTT. Its protein is CASSLNGGVNTEAFF. The entire variable domain, with the rest obtained from reference TRBV7-2 and TRBJ1-1, is as follows: GAGVSQSPSNKVTEKGKDVELRCDPISGHTALYWYRQSLGQGLEFLIYFQGNSAPDKSGLPSDRFSAERTGGSVSTLTIQRTQQEDSAVYLCASSLNGGVNTEAFFGQGTRLTVV.

J is TRBJ1-2 and V is TRBV4-3; weak D call: TRBD1 (6 bases). The germline V gene encodes CDR1 LGHNA and CDR2 YSLEER. V was clipped by 0 bases and J by 1 base, with 9 bases between them. The CDR3 is 15 residues long. The CDR3 loop is CASSQEDSSNYGYTF. CDR3 nucleotide sequence: TGCGCCAGCAGCCAAGAGGACAGTAGTAACTATGGCTACACCTTC.

This clone was observed a handful of times. J is TRBJ1-2 and V is TRBV4-1, with D unresolved. The CDR3 loop spans 15 amino acids. V was clipped by 2 bases and J by 3 bases, with 13 bases between them. Per germline, CDR1 MGHRA and CDR2 YSYEKL. CDR3 amino acids: CASSQPLQLDYGYTF. The CDR3 DNA reads TGCGCCAGCAGCCAACCGCTTCAACTAGACTATGGCTACACCTTC.

V usage is TRBV2 and J usage is TRBJ1-6, with no clear D. V was clipped by 3 bases and J by 5 bases, with 11 bases between them. This CDR3 is built from 15 residues. CDR1 and CDR2 (germline): SNHLY, FYNNEI. The CDR3 region is CASSDTRTDNSPLHF. CDR3 coding DNA: TGTGCCAGCAGTGATACAAGGACTGATAATTCACCCCTCCACTTT.

This clone was recorded a few times. The V call is TRBV28, the J call TRBJ2-5, with D unresolved. The J call could be wrong; TRBJ2-7 is a better fit for the DNA end. Germline CDR1 is MDHEN and CDR2 is SYDVKM. The CDR3 is made up of 15 amino acids. Here the CDR3 reads CASSFMTTFSYEQYF. The CDR3 DNA follows: TGTGCCAGCAGTTTCATGACAACGTTTTCCTACGAGCAGTACTTC.

This clone is termed medium-sized. The rearrangement joins TRBV28 to TRBJ2-7; D is possibly TRBD1 (6 bases). With 4 bases removed from V and 2 bases from J, the gap between germline ends came to 18 bases. CDR3 length: 16 residues. Germline values: CDR1 MDHEN, CDR2 SYDVKM. The CDR3 bases are TGTGCCAGCAGTTCCACCAAGTGGACAGAGCCCTACGAGCAGTACTTC. Translated, it gives CASSSTKWTEPYEQYF.

This chain connects TRBV28 to TRBJ2-5; D is ambiguous. Trimming took off 2 bases at V and 1 base at J, with 5 bases between the two ends. Germline V gene sequence: CDR1 MDHEN, CDR2 SYDVKM. The CDR3 runs 13 residues. CDR3 nucleotides: TGTGCCAGCAGTTTACGGATCCAAGAGACCCAGTACTTC. Encoded protein: CASSLRIQETQYF.

The chain employs TRBV18 and TRBJ2-1; D may be TRBD1 or TRBD2 (5 bases each). V was pared by 2 bases and J by 9 bases, with 8 bases between. Looked up from germline, CDR1 is KGHSH and CDR2 is LQKENI. This CDR3 is 12 amino acids long. CDR3: CASSPRDAEQFF. Here the CDR3 DNA reads TGTGCCAGCTCACCAAGGGACGCTGAGCAGTTCTTC.

The rearrangement uses TRBV19 and TRBJ1-3; D ambiguous. Germline values: CDR1 LNHDA, CDR2 SQIVND (reference sequence). Trimming pared 8 bases from V and 1 base from J, leaving 12 bases between. The length of the CDR3 is 14 residues. CDR3 region: CASGFSGSGNTIYF. Here the CDR3 DNA reads TGTGCCAGTGGGTTCTCGGGATCTGGAAACACCATATATTTT.

The V call is TRBV19, the J call TRBJ2-3, with TRBD1 identical over 11 bases. The germline V gene has CDR1 LNHDA and CDR2 SQIVND (reference sequence). CDR3 length: 20 amino acids. After removal of 4 bases from V and 2 bases from J, the junction contained 17 bases not matched to a gene. Written as DNA, the CDR3 is TGTGCCAGTAGTACTCCCCCGGGACAGGGGGGTCAACGGTACACAGATACGCAGTATTTT. This codes for CASSTPPGQGGQRYTDTQYF.

This sequence joins TRBV7-3 and TRBJ2-7; D not certain. The germline CDR1 and CDR2 sequences are SGHTA and FQGTGA. V dropped 9 bases and J dropped 5 bases, with 17 bases sitting between them. The CDR3 totals 13 residues. Here the CDR3 DNA reads TGTGCCAGTTTCCGGGCCCCCCCCCACGAGCAGTACTTC. As protein: CASFRAPPHEQYF.

A note on this clone: The junction does not match germline at one end; this may be a read error. Other nucleotide sequences in the sample specify the same CDR3. The V gene is TRBV4-1, the J gene TRBJ2-7, with TRBD1 as a possible D gene (6 bases). Germline CDR1 and CDR2: MGHRA and YSYEKL. CDR3 size: 14 residues. The CDR3 bases are TGTGCCAGCAGCCAAGTACAGGGCGTGGGCGAGCAGTACTTC. This codes for CASSQVQGVGEQYF.

This sequence joins TRBV7-3 and TRBJ2-3; D unresolved. Germline V gene sequence: CDR1 SGHTA, CDR2 FQGTGA. Trimming took 0 bases from V and 1 from J, leaving 8 bases between them. The CDR3 length is 15 residues. The CDR3 DNA reads as TGTGCCAGCAGCTTAACTGGCAGCCGCACAGATACGCAGTATTTT. This translates into CASSLTGSRTDTQYF. The whole variable domain, filled in from reference TRBV7-3 and TRBJ2-3, reads GAGVSQTPSNKVTEKGKYVELRCDPISGHTALYWYRQSLGQGPEFLIYFQGTGAADDSGLPNDRFFAVRPEGSVSTLKIQRTERGDSAVYLCASSLTGSRTDTQYFGPGTRLTVL.

A single count supports this clone. The chain is built from TRBV28 and TRBJ1-5; tentatively, D is TRBD1 (5 bases). There are 15 residues in the CDR3. Germline V gene lookup returns CDR1 MDHEN and CDR2 SYDVKM. V was cut by 4 bases and J by 4 bases, with 14 bases left in between. CDR3 sequence reads: CASSSPQGGNQPQHF. The CDR3 DNA is TGTGCCAGCAGTTCGCCGCAGGGCGGGAATCAGCCCCAGCATTTT. Looking up the rest from reference TRBV28 and TRBJ1-5 gives the full variable domain: DVKVTQSSRYLVKRTGEKVFLECVQDMDHENMFWYRQDPGLGLRLIYFSYDVKMKEKGDIPEGYSVSREKKERFSLILESASTNQTSMYLCASSSPQGGNQPQHFGDGTRLSIL.

The chain uses TRBV10-3 and TRBJ1-1; D may be TRBD1 (5 bases). With 1 base removed from V and 0 bases from J, the gap between germline ends came to 18 bases. The CDR3 totals 18 residues. The germline V gene has CDR1 ENHRY and CDR2 SYGVKD. The CDR3 is CAISEYGLSRDLNTEAFF. CDR3 DNA: TGTGCCATCAGTGAGTACGGTCTTTCAAGGGACTTGAACACTGAAGCTTTCTTT.

The chain links TRBV9 to TRBJ2-7; D could derive from TRBD1 or TRBD2 (5 bases each). The germline CDR1 and CDR2 sequences are SGDLS and YYNGEE. V was cut by 2 bases and J by 9 bases, with 18 bases left in between. There are 14 residues in the CDR3. This CDR3 is CASSVEGTPLVQYF. CDR3 nucleotide sequence: TGTGCCAGCAGCGTTGAAGGGACCCCTCTTGTGCAGTACTTC.

This clone turned up a few times. Mismatch with germline at one junction end may stem from a read error. The V gene is TRBV10-3, the J gene TRBJ2-7; the D is unclear. The CDR3 consists of 12 residues. From germline, CDR1 is ENHRY and CDR2 SYGVKD. The DNA for the CDR3 is TGTGCCATCAGCCTTGACCGTCACGAGCGGTACTTC. Amino acid sequence: CAISLDRHERYF.

The V and J genes are TRBV11-2 and TRBJ1-2, with D tentatively TRBD1 (6 bases). The CDR3 loop spans 15 amino acids. The V end lost 5 bases, the J end lost 4 bases, and 17 bases lay between the germline ends. Germline lookup yields CDR1 SGHAT and CDR2 FQNNGV. The CDR3 bases are TGTGCCAGCAGCCCATCACGGGGGGCGCTCTATGGCTACACCTTC. Its protein product is CASSPSRGALYGYTF.

On this clone: At the DNA level, this CDR3 is encoded by other sequences in the same sample as well. V is TRBV5-4 and J is TRBJ1-1; unclear D gene. CDR1 is SGHNT, CDR2 YYREEE, per germline (reference sequence). Trimming cost V 1 base and J 7 bases, with 8 bases left between them. The CDR3 is 12 amino acids. CDR3 protein: CASSLLDLEAFF. As DNA, the CDR3 is TGTGCCAGCAGCTTGCTCGACCTTGAAGCTTTCTTT.

The V gene is TRBV7-6, the J gene TRBJ2-2; TRBD2 matches 7 bases. From germline, CDR1 is SGHVS and CDR2 FNYEAQ. V lost 0 bases and J lost 5; bases outside the gene matches: 9. This CDR3 is 17 amino acids long. This CDR3 is CASSLAEFGGTTGELFF. The CDR3 nucleotides are TGTGCCAGCAGCTTAGCGGAGTTCGGGGGGACTACCGGGGAGCTGTTTTTT.

A few counts support this clone. This chain links TRBV10-3 with TRBJ1-1; possible D gene TRBD1, 5 bases. Between the trimmed V and J ends, which lost 5 bases and 4 bases, there was a span of 11 bases. The CDR3 is made up of 13 amino acids. CDR1 and CDR2 from the germline V gene are ENHRY and SYGVKD. DNA for the CDR3: TGTGCCATCAGTCCAGGGTCCGTCACTGAAGCTTTCTTT. This encodes CAISPGSVTEAFF.

The chain carries TRBV7-2 and TRBJ1-6, with a weak D call TRBD1 (5 bases). Germline V gene lookup returns CDR1 SGHTA and CDR2 FQGNSA. This CDR3 spans 15 amino acids. Trimming cost V 4 bases and J 7 bases, with 14 bases left between them. CDR3 sequence: CASSSQGGGNSPLHF. CDR3 coding DNA: TGTGCCAGCAGCTCCCAGGGCGGCGGCAATTCACCCCTCCACTTT.

This chain connects TRBV7-9 to TRBJ2-1; no firm D call. V was trimmed by 6 bases and J by 4 bases, leaving 10 bases between them. The CDR3 runs 13 residues. Germline assignment: CDR1 SEHNR and CDR2 FQNEAQ (reference sequence). The CDR3 DNA follows: TGTGCCAGCAGTTCGTCCCCGTACAATGAGCAGTTCTTC. The encoded protein is CASSSSPYNEQFF.